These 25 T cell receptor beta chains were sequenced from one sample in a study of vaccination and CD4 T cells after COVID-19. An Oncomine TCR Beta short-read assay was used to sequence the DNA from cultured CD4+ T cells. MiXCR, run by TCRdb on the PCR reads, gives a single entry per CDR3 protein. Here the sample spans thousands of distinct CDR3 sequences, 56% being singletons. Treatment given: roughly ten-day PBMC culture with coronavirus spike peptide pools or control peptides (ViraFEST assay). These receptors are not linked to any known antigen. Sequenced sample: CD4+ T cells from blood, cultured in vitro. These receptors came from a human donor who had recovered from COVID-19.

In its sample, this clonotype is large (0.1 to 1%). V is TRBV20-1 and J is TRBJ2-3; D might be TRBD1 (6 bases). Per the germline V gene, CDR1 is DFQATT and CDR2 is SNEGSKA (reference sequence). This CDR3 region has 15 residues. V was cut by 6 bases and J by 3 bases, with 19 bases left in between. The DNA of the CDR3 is TGCAGTGCCCACAACCGGGACAAAGGGACAGATACGCAGTATTTT. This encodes CSAHNRDKGTDTQYF.

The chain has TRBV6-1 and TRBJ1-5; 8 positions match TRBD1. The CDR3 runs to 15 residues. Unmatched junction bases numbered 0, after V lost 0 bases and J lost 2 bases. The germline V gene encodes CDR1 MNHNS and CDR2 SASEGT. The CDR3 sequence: CASSEATGGNQPQHF. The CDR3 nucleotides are TGTGCCAGCAGTGAAGCGACAGGGGGCAATCAGCCCCAGCATTTT.

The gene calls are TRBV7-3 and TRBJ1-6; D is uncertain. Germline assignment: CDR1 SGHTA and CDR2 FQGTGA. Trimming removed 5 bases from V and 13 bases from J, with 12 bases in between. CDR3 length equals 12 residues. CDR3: CASSPGSPPLHF. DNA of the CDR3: TGTGCCAGCAGCCCCGGTAGTCCGCCCCTCCACTTT.

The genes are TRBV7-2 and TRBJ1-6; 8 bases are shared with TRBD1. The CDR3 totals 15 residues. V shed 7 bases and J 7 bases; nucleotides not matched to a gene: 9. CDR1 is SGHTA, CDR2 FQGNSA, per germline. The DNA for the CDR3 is TGTGCCAGCAACCCTGGACAGGGCTGGAATTCACCCCTCCACTTT. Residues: CASNPGQGWNSPLHF.

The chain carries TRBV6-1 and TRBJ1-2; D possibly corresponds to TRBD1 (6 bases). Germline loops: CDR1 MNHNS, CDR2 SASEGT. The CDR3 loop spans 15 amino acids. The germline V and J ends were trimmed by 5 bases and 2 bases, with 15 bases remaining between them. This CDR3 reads CASSPGGPVNYGYTF. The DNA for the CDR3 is TGTGCCAGCAGTCCTGGGGGGCCGGTAAACTATGGCTACACCTTC.

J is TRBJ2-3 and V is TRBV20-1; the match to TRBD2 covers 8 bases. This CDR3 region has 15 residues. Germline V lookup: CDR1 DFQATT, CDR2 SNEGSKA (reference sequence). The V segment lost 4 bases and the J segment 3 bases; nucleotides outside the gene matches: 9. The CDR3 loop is CSATSSGLQTDTQYF. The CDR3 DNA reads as TGCAGTGCTACGTCTAGCGGGCTTCAAACAGATACGCAGTATTTT.

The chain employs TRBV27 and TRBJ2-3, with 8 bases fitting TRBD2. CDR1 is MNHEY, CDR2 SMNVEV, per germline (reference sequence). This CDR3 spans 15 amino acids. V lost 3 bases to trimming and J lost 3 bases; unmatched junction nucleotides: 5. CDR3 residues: CASSFWREETDTQYF. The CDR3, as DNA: TGTGCCAGCAGTTTTTGGCGGGAGGAAACAGATACGCAGTATTTT.

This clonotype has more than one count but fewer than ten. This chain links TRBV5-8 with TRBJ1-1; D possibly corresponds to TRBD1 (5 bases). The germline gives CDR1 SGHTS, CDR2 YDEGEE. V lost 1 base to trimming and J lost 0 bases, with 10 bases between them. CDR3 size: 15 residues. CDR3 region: CASSLNGAVNTEAFF. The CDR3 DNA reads TGTGCCAGCAGCTTGAACGGGGCCGTGAACACTGAAGCTTTCTTT.

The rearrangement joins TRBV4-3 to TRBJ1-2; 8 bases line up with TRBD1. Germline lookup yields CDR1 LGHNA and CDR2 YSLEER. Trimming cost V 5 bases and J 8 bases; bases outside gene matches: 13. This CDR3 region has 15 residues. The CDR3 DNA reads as TGCGCCAGCAGCGATCACGGGACAGGAGCTAAGGGCTACACCTTC. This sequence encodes CASSDHGTGAKGYTF.

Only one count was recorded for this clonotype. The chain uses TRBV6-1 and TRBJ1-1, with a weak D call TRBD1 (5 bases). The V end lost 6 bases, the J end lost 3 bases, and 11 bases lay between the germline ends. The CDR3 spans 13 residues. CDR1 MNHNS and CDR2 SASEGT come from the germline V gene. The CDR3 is CASRTKGDTEAFF. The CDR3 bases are TGTGCCAGCAGAACGAAAGGGGACACTGAAGCTTTCTTT.

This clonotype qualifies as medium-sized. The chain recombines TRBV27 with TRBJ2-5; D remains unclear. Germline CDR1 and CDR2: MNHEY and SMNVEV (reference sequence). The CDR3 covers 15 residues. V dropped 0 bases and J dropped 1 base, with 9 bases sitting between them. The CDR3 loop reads CASSLSSGRQETQYF. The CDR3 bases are TGTGCCAGCAGTTTATCCTCCGGACGCCAAGAGACCCAGTACTTC.

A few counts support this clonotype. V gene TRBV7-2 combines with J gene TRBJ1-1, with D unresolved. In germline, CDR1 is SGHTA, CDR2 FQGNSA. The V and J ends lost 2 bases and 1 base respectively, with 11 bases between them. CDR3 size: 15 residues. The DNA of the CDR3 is TGTGCCAGCAGCTTATCCCATCGGGGGAACACTGAAGCTTTCTTT. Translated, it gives CASSLSHRGNTEAFF.

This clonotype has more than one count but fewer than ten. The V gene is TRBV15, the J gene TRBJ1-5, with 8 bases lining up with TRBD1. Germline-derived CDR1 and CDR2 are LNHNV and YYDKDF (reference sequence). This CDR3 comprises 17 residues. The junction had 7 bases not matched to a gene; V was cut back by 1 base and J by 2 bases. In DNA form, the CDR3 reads TGTGCCACCAGCAGAGTTCAGGGGGCGCGAGGCAATCAGCCCCAGCATTTT. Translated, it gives CATSRVQGARGNQPQHF.

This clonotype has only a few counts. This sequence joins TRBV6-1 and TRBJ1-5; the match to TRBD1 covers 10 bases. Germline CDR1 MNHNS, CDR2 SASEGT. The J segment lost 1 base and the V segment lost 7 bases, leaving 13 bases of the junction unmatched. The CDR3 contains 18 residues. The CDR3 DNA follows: TGTGCCAGCACACCGGGACAGGGGCTTGTTAGGAGCAATCAGCCCCAGCATTTT. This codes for CASTPGQGLVRSNQPQHF.

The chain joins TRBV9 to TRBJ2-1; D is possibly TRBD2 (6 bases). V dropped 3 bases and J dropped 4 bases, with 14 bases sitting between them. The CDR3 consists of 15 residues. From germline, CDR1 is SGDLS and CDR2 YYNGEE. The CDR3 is CASSAEFAGYNEQFF. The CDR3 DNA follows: TGTGCCAGCAGCGCCGAGTTTGCGGGATACAATGAGCAGTTCTTC.

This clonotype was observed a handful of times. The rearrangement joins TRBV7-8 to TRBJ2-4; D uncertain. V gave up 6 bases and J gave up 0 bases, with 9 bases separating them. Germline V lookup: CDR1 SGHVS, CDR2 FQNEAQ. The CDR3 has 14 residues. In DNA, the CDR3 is TGTGCCAGCAGTCCACCGGCAGCCAAAAACATTCAGTACTTC. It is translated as CASSPPAAKNIQYF.

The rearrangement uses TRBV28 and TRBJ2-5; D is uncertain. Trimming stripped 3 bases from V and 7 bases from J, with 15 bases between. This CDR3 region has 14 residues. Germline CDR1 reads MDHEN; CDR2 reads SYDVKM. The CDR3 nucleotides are TGTGCCAGCAGTTTCCAAGTACTAACGGTGACCCAGTACTTC. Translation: CASSFQVLTVTQYF.

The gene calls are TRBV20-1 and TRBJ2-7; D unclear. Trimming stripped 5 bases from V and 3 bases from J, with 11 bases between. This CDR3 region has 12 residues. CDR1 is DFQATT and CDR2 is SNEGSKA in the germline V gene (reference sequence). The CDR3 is CSALDHYYEQYF. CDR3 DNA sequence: TGCAGTGCTCTGGACCATTACTACGAGCAGTACTTC.

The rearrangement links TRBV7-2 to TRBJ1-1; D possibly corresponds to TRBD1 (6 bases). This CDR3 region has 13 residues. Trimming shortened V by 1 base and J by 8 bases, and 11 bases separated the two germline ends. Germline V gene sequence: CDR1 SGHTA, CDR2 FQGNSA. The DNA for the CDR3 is TGTGCCAGCAGCTTAGGAACAGGGTCCGAAGCTTTCTTT. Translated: CASSLGTGSEAFF. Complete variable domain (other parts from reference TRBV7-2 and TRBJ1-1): GAGVSQSPSNKVTEKGKDVELRCDPISGHTALYWYRQSLGQGLEFLIYFQGNSAPDKSGLPSDRFSAERTGGSVSTLTIQRTQQEDSAVYLCASSLGTGSEAFFGQGTRLTVV.

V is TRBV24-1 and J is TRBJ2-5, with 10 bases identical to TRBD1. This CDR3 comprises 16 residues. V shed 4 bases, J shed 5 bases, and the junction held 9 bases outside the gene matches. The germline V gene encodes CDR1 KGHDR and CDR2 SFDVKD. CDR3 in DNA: TGTGCCACCAGTGACCCCGGGACAGGGGTCGGGGAGACCCAGTACTTC. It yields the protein CATSDPGTGVGETQYF.

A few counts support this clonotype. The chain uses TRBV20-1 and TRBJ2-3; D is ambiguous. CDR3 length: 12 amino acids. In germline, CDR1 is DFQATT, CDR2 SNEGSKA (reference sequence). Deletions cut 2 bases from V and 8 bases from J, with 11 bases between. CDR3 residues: CSARQVEGTQYF. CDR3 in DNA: TGCAGTGCTAGACAGGTTGAAGGTACGCAGTATTTT.

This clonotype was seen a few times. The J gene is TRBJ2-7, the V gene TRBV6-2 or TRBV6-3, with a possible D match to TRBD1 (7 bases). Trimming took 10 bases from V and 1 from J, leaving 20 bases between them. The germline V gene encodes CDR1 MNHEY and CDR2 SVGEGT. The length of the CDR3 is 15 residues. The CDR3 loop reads CATRISQGGSYEQYF. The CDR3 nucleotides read TGTGCCACGCGTATAAGTCAGGGGGGTTCCTACGAGCAGTACTTC.

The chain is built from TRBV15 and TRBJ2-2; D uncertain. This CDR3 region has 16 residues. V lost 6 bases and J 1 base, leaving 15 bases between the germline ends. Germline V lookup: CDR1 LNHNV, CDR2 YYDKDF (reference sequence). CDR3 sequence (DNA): TGTGCCACCAGTTATACAGTGTTTCAGAACACCGGGGAGCTGTTTTTT. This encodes CATSYTVFQNTGELFF.

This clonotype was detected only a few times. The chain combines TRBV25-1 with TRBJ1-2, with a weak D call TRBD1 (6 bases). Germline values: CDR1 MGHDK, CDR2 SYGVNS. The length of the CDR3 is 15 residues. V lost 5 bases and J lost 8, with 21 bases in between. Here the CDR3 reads CASSLPGGGAGGYTF. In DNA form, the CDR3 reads TGTGCCAGCAGTCTACCCGGAGGGGGGGCGGGCGGCTACACCTTC.

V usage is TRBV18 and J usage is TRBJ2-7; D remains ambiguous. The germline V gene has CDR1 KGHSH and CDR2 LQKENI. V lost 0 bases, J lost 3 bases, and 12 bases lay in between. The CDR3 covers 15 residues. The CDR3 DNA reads TGTGCCAGCTCACCACCGGACGGTCCCAGCTACGAGCAGTACTTC. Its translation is CASSPPDGPSYEQYF.